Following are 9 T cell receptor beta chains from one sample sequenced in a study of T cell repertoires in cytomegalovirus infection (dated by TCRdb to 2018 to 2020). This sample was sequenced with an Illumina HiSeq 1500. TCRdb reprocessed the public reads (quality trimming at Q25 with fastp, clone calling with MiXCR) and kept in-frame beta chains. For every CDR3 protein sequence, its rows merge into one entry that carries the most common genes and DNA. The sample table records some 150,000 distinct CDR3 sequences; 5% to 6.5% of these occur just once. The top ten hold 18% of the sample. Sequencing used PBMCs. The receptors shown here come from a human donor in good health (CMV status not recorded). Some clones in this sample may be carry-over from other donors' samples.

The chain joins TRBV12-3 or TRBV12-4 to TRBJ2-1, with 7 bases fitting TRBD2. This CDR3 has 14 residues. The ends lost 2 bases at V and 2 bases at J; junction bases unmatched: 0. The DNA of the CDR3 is TGTGCCAGCAGTTTACGGGGGGCCTACAATGAGCAGTTCTTC. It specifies CASSLRGAYNEQFF.

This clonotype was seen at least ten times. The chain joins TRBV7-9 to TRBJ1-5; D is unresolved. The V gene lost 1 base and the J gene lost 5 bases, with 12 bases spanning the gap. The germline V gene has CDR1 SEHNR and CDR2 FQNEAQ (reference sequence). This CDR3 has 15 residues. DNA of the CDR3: TGTGCCAGCAGCTTAGTTGGCTCTTACGATCAGCCCCAGCATTTT. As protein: CASSLVGSYDQPQHF.

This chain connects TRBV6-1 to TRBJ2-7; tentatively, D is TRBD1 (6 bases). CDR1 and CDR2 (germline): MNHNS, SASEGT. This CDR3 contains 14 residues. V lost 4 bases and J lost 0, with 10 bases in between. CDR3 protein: CASSVRDNSYEQYF. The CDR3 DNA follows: TGTGCCAGCAGTGTCAGGGACAACTCCTACGAGCAGTACTTC.

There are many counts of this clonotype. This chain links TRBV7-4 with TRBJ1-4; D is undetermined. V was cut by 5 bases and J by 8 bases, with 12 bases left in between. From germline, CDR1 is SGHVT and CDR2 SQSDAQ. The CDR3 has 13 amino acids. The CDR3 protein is CASSTGRWEKLFF. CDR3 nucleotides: TGTGCCAGCAGCACTGGAAGGTGGGAAAAACTGTTTTTT.

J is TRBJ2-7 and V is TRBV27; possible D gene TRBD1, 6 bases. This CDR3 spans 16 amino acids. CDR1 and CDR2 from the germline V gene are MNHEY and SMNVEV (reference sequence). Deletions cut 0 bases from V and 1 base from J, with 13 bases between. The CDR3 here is CASSLSLQGSSYEQYF. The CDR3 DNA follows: TGTGCCAGCAGTTTATCACTTCAGGGGAGTTCCTACGAGCAGTACTTC.

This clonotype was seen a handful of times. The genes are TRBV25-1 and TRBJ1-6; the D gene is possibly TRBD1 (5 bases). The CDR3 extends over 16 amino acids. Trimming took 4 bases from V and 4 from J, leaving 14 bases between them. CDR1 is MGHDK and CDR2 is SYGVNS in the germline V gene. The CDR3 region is CASSASMGRYNSPLHF. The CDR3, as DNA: TGTGCCAGCAGTGCCTCTATGGGACGTTATAATTCACCCCTCCACTTT.

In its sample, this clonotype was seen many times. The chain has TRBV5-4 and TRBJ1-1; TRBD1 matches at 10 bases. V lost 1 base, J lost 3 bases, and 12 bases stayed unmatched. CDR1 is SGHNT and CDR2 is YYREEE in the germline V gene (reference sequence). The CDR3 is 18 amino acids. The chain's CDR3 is CASSLLRDRGIWDTEAFF. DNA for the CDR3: TGTGCCAGCAGCTTGTTGCGGGACAGGGGAATTTGGGACACTGAAGCTTTCTTT.

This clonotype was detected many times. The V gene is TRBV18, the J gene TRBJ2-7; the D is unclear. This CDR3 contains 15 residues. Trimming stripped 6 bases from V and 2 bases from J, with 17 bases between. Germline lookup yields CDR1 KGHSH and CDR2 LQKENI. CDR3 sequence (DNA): TGTGCCAGCTCGCTATCAGTGGTTGGTGCCTACGAGCAGTACTTC. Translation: CASSLSVVGAYEQYF.

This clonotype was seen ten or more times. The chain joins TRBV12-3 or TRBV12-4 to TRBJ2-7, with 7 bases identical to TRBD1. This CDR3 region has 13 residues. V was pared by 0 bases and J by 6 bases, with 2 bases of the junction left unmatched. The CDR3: CASSLATGSEQYF. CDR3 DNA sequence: TGTGCCAGCAGTTTAGCGACAGGGTCCGAGCAGTACTTC.